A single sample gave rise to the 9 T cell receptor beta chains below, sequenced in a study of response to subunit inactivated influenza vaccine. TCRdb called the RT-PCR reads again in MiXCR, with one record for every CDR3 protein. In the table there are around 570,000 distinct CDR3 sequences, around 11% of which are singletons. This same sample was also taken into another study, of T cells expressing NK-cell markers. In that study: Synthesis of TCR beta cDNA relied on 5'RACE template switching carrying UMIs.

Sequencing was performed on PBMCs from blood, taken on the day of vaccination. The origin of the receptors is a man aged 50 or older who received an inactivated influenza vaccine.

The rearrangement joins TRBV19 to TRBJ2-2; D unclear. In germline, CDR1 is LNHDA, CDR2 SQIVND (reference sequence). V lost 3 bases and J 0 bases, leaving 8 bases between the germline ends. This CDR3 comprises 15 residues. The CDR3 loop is CASSIGQTNTGELFF. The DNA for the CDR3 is TGTGCCAGTAGTATCGGGCAGACGAACACCGGGGAGCTGTTTTTT.

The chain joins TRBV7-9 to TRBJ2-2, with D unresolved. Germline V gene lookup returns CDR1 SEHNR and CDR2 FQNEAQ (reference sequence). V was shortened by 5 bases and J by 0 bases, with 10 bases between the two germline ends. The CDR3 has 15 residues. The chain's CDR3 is CASSLRMTNTGELFF. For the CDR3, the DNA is TGTGCCAGCAGCCTAAGGATGACGAACACCGGGGAGCTGTTTTTT.

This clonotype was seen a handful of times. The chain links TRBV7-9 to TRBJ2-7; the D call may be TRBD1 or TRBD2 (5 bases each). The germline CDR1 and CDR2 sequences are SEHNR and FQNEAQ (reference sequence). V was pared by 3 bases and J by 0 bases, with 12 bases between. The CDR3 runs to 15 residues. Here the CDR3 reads CASSFGGLSSYEQYF. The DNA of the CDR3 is TGTGCCAGCAGCTTTGGGGGTTTAAGCTCCTACGAGCAGTACTTC.

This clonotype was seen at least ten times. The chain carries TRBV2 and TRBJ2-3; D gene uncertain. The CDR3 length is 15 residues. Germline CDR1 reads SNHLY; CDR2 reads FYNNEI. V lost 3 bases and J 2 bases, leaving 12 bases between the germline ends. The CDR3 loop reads CASSEILEPTDTQYF. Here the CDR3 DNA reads TGTGCCAGCAGTGAGATACTTGAGCCCACAGATACGCAGTATTTT.

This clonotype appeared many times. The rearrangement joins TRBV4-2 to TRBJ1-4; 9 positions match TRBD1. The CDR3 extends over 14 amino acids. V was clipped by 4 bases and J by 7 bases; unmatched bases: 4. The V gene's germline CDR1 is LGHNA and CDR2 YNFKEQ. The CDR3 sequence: CASSLGTGFEKLFF. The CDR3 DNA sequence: TGTGCCAGCAGCCTCGGGACAGGGTTTGAAAAACTGTTTTTT.

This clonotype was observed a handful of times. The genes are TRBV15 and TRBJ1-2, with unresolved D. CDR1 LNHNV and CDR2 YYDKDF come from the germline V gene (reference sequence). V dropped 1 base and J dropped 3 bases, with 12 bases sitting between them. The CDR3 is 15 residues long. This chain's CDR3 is CATSRGTPGYYGYTF. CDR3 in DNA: TGTGCCACCAGCAGAGGGACCCCAGGCTACTATGGCTACACCTTC.

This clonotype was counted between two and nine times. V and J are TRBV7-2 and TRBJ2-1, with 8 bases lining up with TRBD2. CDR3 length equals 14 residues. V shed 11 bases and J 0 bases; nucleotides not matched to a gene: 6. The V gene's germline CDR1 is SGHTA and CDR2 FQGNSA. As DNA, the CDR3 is TGTGCCGATAGCGGGGTAGCCTCCTACAATGAGCAGTTCTTC. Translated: CADSGVASYNEQFF.

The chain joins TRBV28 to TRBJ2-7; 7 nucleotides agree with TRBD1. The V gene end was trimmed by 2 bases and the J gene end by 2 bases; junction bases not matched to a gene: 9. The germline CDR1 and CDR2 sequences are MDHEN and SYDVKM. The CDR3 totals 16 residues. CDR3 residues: CASSLVGTAVTYEQYF. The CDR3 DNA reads TGTGCCAGCAGTTTAGTGGGGACAGCGGTAACCTACGAGCAGTACTTC.

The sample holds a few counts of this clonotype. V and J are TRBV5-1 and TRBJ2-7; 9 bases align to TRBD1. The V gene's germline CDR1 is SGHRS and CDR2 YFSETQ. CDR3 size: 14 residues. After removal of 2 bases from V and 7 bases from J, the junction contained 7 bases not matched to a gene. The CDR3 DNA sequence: TGCGCCAGCAGCTTAGGGACAGGGCCGGGTGAGCAGTACTTC. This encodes CASSLGTGPGEQYF.